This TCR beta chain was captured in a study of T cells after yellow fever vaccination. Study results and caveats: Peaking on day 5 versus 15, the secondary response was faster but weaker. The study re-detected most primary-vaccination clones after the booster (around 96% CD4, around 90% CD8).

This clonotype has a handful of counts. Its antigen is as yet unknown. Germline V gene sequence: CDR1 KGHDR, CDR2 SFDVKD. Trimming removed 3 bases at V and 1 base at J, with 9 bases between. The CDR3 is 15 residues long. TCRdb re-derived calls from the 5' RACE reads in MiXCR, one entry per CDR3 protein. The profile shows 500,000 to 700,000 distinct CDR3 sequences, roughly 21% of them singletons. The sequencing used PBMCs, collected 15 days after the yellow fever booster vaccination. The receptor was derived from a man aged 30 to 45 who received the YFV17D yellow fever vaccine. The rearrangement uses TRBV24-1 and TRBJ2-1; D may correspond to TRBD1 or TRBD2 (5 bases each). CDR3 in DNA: TGTGCCACCAGTGATGGGGGTCCATCCTACAATGAGCAGTTCTTC. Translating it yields CATSDGGPSYNEQFF.